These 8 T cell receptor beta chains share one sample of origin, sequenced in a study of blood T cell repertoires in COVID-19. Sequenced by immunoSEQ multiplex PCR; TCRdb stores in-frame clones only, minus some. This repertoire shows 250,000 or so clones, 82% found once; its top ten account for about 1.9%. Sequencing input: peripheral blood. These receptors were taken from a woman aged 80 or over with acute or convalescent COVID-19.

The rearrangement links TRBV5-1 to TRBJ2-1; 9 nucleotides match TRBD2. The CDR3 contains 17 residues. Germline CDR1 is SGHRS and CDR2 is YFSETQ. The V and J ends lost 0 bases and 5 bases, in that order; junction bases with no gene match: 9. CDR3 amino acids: CASSLVPSGGTHNEQFF. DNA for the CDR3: TGCGCCAGCAGCTTGGTGCCGAGCGGGGGGACTCACAATGAGCAGTTCTTC.

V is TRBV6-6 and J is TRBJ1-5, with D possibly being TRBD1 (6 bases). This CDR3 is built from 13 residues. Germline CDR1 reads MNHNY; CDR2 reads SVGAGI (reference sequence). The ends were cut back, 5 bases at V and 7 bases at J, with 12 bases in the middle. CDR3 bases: TGTGCCAGCAGTACACAGGGCCGGCAGCCCCAGCATTTT. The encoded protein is CASSTQGRQPQHF.

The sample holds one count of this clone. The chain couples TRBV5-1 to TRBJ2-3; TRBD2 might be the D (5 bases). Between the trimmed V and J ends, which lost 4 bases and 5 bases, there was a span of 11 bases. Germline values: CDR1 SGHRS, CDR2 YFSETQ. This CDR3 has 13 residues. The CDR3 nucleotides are TGCGCCAGCAGCGTCGGAGGAGGAGATACGCAGTATTTT. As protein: CASSVGGGDTQYF.

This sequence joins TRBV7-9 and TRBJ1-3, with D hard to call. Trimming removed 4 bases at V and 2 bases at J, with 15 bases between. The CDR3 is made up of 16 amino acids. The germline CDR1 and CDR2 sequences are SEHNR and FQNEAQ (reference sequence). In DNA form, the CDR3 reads TGTGCCAGCAGCTCACAAGGAGGGTTTGCTGGAAACACCATATATTTT. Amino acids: CASSSQGGFAGNTIYF.

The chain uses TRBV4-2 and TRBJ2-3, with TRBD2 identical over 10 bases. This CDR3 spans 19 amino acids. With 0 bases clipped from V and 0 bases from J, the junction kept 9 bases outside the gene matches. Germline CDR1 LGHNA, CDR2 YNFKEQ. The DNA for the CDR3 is TGTGCCAGCAGCCAAGATTTGGCTAGCGGGGGCCTTAGCACAGATACGCAGTATTTT. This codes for CASSQDLASGGLSTDTQYF.

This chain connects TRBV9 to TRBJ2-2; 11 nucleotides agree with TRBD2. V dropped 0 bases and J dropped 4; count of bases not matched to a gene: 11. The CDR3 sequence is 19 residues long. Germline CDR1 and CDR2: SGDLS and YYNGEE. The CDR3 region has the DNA TGTGCCAGCAGCGTAGTTCCGGGACTAGCGGAGCCGGGCACCGGGGAGCTGTTTTTT. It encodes CASSVVPGLAEPGTGELFF.

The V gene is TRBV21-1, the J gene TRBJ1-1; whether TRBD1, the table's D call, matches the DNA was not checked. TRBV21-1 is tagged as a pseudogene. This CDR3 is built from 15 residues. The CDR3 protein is CASSKAGGQYTEAFF. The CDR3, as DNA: TGTGCCAGCAGCAAAGCGGGTGGACAGTACACTGAAGCTTTCTTT.

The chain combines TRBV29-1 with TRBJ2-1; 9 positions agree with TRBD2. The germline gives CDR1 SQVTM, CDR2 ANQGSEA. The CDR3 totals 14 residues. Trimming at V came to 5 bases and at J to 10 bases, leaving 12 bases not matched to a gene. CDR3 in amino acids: CSVSPSGIAREQFF. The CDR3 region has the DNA TGCAGCGTTTCGCCTAGCGGGATTGCCAGAGAGCAGTTCTTC.